This record concerns one TCR beta chain sequence. Naive CD8 cells were CD45RO-negative, positively selected for CCR7, excluding terminally differentiated effector memory CD45RA+ cells. These data originate in a study of shared clonotypes between healthy human individuals. Study summary: Used for every donor were three CD4 naive, three CD4 memory, two CD8 naive and one CD8 memory plate.

This CDR3 spans 16 amino acids. Germline CDR1 reads SGHAT; CDR2 reads FQNNGV. V dropped 6 bases and J dropped 6; count of bases not matched to a gene: 14. Libraries were prepared by immunoSEQ multiplex PCR; TCRdb keeps only in-frame clonotypes and omits some of them. Here the sample spans over 750,000 clones, 95% to 97% being singletons. This sequence originates from a man aged 25-45 years in good health. Sequencing used naive CD8+ T cells sorted from blood. The rearrangement joins TRBV11-2 to TRBJ2-1; TRBD2 matches at 7 bases. CDR3 sequence: CASSRRNRGEGNEQFF. CDR3 nucleotides: TGTGCCAGCAGTCGGCGTAATCGGGGGGAGGGCAATGAGCAGTTCTTC.